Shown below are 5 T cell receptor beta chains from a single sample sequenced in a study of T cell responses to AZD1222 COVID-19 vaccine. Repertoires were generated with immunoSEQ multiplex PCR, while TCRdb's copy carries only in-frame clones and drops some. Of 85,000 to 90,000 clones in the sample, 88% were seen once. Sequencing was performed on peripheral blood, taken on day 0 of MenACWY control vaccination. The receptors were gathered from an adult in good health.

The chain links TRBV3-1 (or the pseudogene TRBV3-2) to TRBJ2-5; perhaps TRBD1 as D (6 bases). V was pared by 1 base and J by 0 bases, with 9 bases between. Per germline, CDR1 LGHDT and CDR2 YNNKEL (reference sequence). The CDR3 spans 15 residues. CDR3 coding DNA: TGTGCCAGCAGCCAAGGTCAGGGGAACCAAGAGACCCAGTACTTC. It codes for CASSQGQGNQETQYF.

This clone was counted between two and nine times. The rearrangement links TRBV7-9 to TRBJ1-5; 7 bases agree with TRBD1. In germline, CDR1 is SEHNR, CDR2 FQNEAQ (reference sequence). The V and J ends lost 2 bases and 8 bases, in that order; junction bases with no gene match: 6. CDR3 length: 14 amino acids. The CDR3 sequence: CASSLQGGREPQHF. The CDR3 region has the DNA TGTGCCAGCAGCTTACAAGGGGGCCGTGAGCCCCAGCATTTT.

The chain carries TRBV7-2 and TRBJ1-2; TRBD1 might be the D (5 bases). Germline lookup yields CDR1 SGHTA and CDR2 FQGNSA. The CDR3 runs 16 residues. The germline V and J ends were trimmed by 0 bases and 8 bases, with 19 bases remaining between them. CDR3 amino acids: CASSLAVSGLRGGYTF. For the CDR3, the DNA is TGTGCCAGCAGCTTAGCGGTGTCGGGGCTTAGGGGAGGCTACACCTTC.

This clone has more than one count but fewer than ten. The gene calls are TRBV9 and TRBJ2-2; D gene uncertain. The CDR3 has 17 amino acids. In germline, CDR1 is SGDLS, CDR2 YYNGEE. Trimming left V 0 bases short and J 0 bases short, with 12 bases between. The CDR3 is CASSVAMAGPNTGELFF. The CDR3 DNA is TGTGCCAGCAGCGTAGCTATGGCAGGACCGAACACCGGGGAGCTGTTTTTT.

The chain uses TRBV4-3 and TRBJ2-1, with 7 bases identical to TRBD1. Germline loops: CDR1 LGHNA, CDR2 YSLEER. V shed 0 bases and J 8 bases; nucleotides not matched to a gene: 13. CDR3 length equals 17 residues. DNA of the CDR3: TGCGCCAGCAGCCAAGAAAACGACAGGGATAATTTCGATGAGCAGTTCTTC. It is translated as CASSQENDRDNFDEQFF.